Below are 7 T cell receptor beta chains sequenced from a single sample in a study of blood T cell repertoires in COVID-19. TCRdb's copy holds only in-frame clones and misses some; the assay was immunoSEQ multiplex PCR. The table shows over 25,000 clones, with roughly nine tenths occurring only once. What was sequenced was peripheral blood. The source of these receptors is a man aged 65 to 79 with active or convalescent COVID-19.

This chain uses TRBV6-1 with TRBJ2-1, with D tentatively TRBD2 (5 bases). Deletions cut 3 bases from V and 8 bases from J, with 17 bases between. In germline, CDR1 is MNHNS, CDR2 SASEGT. This CDR3 has 15 residues. This CDR3 is CASSDVVGSVHEQFF. The CDR3 bases are TGTGCCAGCAGTGACGTCGTTGGTAGCGTGCATGAGCAGTTCTTC.

V gene TRBV11-3 combines with J gene TRBJ2-1; 8 positions match TRBD2. V trimming: 5 bases; J trimming: 9 bases; junction bases outside the gene matches: 9. Germline CDR1 and CDR2: SGHNT and YENEEA. This CDR3 spans 14 amino acids. DNA of the CDR3: TGTGCCAGCAGCCCAAACGGGAGGGCCTTTGAGCAGTTCTTC. Protein: CASSPNGRAFEQFF.

This clone was seen just once. V is TRBV2 and J is TRBJ2-3, with D possibly being TRBD2 (5 bases). Trimming stripped 6 bases from V and 2 bases from J, with 12 bases between. The germline V gene has CDR1 SNHLY and CDR2 FYNNEI. CDR3 length: 14 residues. This chain's CDR3 is CASRVGKATDTQYF. In nucleotides, the CDR3 is TGTGCCAGCAGGGTCGGGAAGGCCACAGATACGCAGTATTTT.

This chain joins TRBV4-1 and TRBJ1-5, with 7 bases that match TRBD1. CDR1 and CDR2 from the germline V gene are MGHRA and YSYEKL. The CDR3 totals 16 residues. V shed 0 bases, J shed 5 bases, and the junction held 7 bases outside the gene matches. The CDR3 coding sequence is TGCGCCAGCAGCCAAGAATGGAGACAGGGCTATCAGCCCCAGCATTTT. Protein product: CASSQEWRQGYQPQHF.

This sequence joins TRBV7-2 and TRBJ1-4; the match to TRBD1 covers 7 bases. Losses at the gene ends were 5 bases for V and 4 bases for J; bases not matched to a gene: 7. This CDR3 has 15 residues. Germline CDR1 is SGHTA and CDR2 is FQGNSA. Written as DNA, the CDR3 is TGTGCCAGCAGCACAAGACAGGGCCATAATGAAAAACTGTTTTTT. Its protein product is CASSTRQGHNEKLFF.

The CDR3 nucleotides read TGCGCCAGCAGCCAAGAGAACAGCCGCAATCAGCCCCAGCATTTT. Its translation: CASSQENSRNQPQHF. The rearrangement links TRBV4-1 to TRBJ1-5; no clear D. Deletions cut 0 bases from V and 2 bases from J, with 8 bases between. The CDR3 covers 15 residues. The V gene's germline CDR1 is MGHRA and CDR2 YSYEKL.

This sequence joins TRBV7-2 and TRBJ2-1; D may be TRBD1 (6 bases). The CDR3 is 17 residues long. Germline CDR1 reads SGHTA; CDR2 reads FQGNSA. Trimming stripped 5 bases from V and 0 bases from J, with 17 bases between. The CDR3 DNA sequence: TGTGCCAGCAGCCGGATATTTCAGGGGAGCTCCTACAATGAGCAGTTCTTC. Translating gives CASSRIFQGSSYNEQFF.